The T cell receptor (beta chain) under discussion was sequenced for a study of PD-L1 blockade in urothelial cancer. Background on the study: Blood-derived samples held a median 141,255 T cells.

Described time point: pretreatment peripheral blood. Each patient presented with locally advanced or metastatic urothelial carcinoma. Generated by immunoSEQ multiplex PCR, the TCRdb table keeps only in-frame clones and is missing some. The table has about 38,000 clones, 85% seen once. The CDR3 sequence is 14 residues long. CDR1 is WNHNN, CDR2 SYGVQD, per germline (reference sequence). Trimming cost V 6 bases and J 6 bases; bases outside gene matches: 4. The chain joins TRBV10-1 to TRBJ1-4, with TRBD1 matching 10 bases. The TCR originated in a man aged 80 or over with urothelial cancer. Sequencing used PBMCs, obtained around atezolizumab (anti-PD-L1) treatment. CDR3 in DNA: TGCGCCAGCAGCGCAGGGACAGGGGATGAAAAACTGTTTTTT. Its protein product is CASSAGTGDEKLFF.